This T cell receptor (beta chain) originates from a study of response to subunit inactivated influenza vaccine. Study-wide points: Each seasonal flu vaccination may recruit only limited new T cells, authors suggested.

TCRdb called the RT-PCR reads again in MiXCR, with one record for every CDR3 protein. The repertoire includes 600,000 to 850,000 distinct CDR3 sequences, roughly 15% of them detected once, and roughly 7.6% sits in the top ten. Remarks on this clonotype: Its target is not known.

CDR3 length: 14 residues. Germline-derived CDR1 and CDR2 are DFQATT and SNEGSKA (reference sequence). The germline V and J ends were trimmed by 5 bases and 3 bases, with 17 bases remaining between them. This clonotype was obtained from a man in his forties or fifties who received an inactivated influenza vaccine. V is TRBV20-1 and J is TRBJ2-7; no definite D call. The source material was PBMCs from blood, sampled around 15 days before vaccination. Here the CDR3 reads CSAAPPYNIYEQYF. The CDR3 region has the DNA TGCAGTGCTGCCCCGCCATATAATATCTACGAGCAGTACTTC.